Reported below is one T cell receptor (beta chain). The table came from immunoSEQ multiplex PCR; TCRdb's copy has only in-frame clones and leaves some out. This table holds some 1,600,000 clones, approximately 98% found once. This sample is part of a study of shared clonotypes between healthy human individuals. V was pared by 1 base and J by 11 bases, with 9 bases between. CDR3 length: 11 residues. Germline V gene data show CDR1 as MGHDK and CDR2 as SYGVNS. The chain recombines TRBV25-1 with TRBJ2-7; D is undetermined. The TCR was taken from a man aged 30 to 39 in good health. Sequencing was carried out using naive CD4+ T cells sorted from blood. Sample subset: CD45RA+ positively selected. In DNA, the CDR3 is TGTGCCAGCAGTGAATCTACGAAGGAGTACTTC. Amino acids: CASSESTKEYF.